Detailed here is one T cell receptor (beta chain). Its antigen is currently not known. No much larger clone exists at a distance of one base, and base qualities are not known. This sample is part of a study of control samples from healthy donors and cancer patients (TCRdb year 2020). Receptor libraries were prepared by the immunoSEQ multiplex PCR assay. TCRdb took this table from immuneACCESS and kept in-frame rearrangements with V and J called. Such tables lack part of the clones; where checked against another copy, unresolved V genes explain under half of the gap, and the rest is unexplained. This sample holds approximately 52,000 clones; roughly 86% were observed only once. The ten biggest clones cover around 3.8% of the sample. Reading from cysteine to phenylalanine, the CDR3 counts 16 amino acids. The CDR3 DNA has 48 bases and is translated from base 1. V and J are truncated by 6 bases and 3 bases respectively, leaving an intervening sequence of 15 bases. The germline V gene yields SGHTA for CDR1 and FQGNSA for CDR2.

This receptor chain uses TRBV7-2 and TRBJ1-6, with no confidently assigned D gene. The sequenced sample was blood. This receptor was taken from a man between 50 and 59 years old in good health. The CDR3 here reads CASSRIGPNYNSPLHF. In nucleotide form, the sequence is TGTGCCAGCAGTAGAATTGGGCCCAACTATAATTCACCCCTCCACTTT.